Presented here are 3 T cell receptor beta chains from one specimen sequenced in a study of T-cell reconstitution after alpha-beta-depleted transplantation in children. For TCRbeta, the library was prepared with unique molecular identifiers. TCRdb passed the PCR reads through MiXCR, listing each CDR3 protein once. The sample contains 300,000 or so distinct CDR3 sequences, more than 9% of which appear only once. Specimen: PBMCs from the stem cell graft donor, collected from the stem cell graft. The receptors were sampled from a human donor who donated a stem cell graft to a child with SCID.

This clonotype appeared a few times. The gene calls are TRBV4-1 and TRBJ2-1; D gene uncertain. The CDR3 runs 12 residues. V was pared by 1 base and J by 9 bases, with 7 bases between. CDR1 MGHRA and CDR2 YSYEKL come from the germline V gene. The DNA of the CDR3 is TGCGCCAGCAGCCAAGTTGGTGCTGAGCAGTTCTTC. It specifies CASSQVGAEQFF.

The chain carries TRBV5-1 and TRBJ2-1; D is uncertain. Trimming pared 0 bases from V and 0 bases from J, leaving 10 bases between. The CDR3 has 16 amino acids. The germline V gene encodes CDR1 SGHRS and CDR2 YFSETQ. CDR3 in amino acids: CASSLEAHSSYNEQFF. Here the CDR3 DNA reads TGCGCCAGCAGCTTGGAGGCACACAGCTCCTACAATGAGCAGTTCTTC.

In this sample, this clonotype turned up a few times. In nucleotides, the CDR3 is TGTGCCAGCAGCTCCACAGGGACGGATACGCAGTATTTT. This gives the protein CASSSTGTDTQYF. The V and J genes are TRBV7-9 and TRBJ2-3; the D gene is possibly TRBD1 (6 bases). Germline CDR1 SEHNR, CDR2 FQNEAQ (reference sequence). The CDR3 runs to 13 residues. Trimming removed 4 bases from V and 6 bases from J, with 11 bases in between. Filled out from reference TRBV7-9 and TRBJ2-3, the complete variable domain reads DTGVSQNPRHKITKRGQNVTFRCDPISEHNRLYWYRQTLGQGPEFLTYFQNEAQLEKSRLLSDRFSAERPKGSFSTLEIQRTEQGDSAMYLCASSSTGTDTQYFGPGTRLTVL.